These T cell receptor beta chains were read from a single sample in a study of response to subunit inactivated influenza vaccine. TCRdb analysed the RT-PCR reads with MiXCR anew, one entry per CDR3 protein. The data hold 550,000 to 800,000 distinct CDR3 sequences, with less than 20% observed a single time. Sequences were derived from PBMCs from blood, sampled 11 to 12 days after vaccination. The origin of the receptors is a man aged 50 to 59 who received an inactivated influenza vaccine. The conserved cysteine and the conserved F or W are not part of the CDR3 here. Clone size appears in some rows only: once, few, many, or a class for an expanded clone.

TRBV6-6 | . | ASKVGTDTQY
TRBV7-2 | . | ASSPDAGWEKLF
TRBV10-3 | . | AISNYGGPDTQY
TRBV4-3 | . | ASSQDKWPGNTGELF
TRBV7-9 | few | ASSFGTGGVQPQH
TRBV6-5 | once | ASSYSSGQGAHEQF
TRBV29-1 | . | SVLRPGQASSGANVLT
TRBV4-3 | . | ASSQGQGPSYEQY
TRBV20-1 | . | SAIPGLAGATYEQY
TRBV4-1 | . | ASSQDLSGGPLLNQPQH
TRBV6-2/TRBV6-3 | . | ASSYIGWNTEAF
TRBV5-5 | many | ASSLRLTQTDSPLH
TRBV6-2/TRBV6-3 | . | ASSPDRPVGMETQY
TRBV20-1 | . | SAREGNNIY
TRBV7-8 | . | ASSLAPVGETQY
TRBV4-3 | many | ASSQGTGAYYEQY
TRBV15 | few | ATSRVSYRVDGYT
TRBV20-1 | . | SASLDRFYGYT
TRBV7-8 | . | ASSLAGGREQY
TRBV20-1 | . | SASPRGAGGPRETQY
TRBV9 | few | ASSVGPNSNQPQH
TRBV5-1 | many | ASSLWGNSGNTIY
TRBV20-1 | few | SASGTSGSQETQY
TRBV20-1 | . | SAKPAGQRGYT